These 32 T cell receptor beta chains were all obtained from the same sample, sequenced in a study of shared clonotypes between healthy human individuals. TCRdb's copy holds only in-frame clones and misses some; the assay was immunoSEQ multiplex PCR. This sample has roughly 1,500,000 clones, with approximately 98.5% found just once. The sequenced sample was naive CD4+ T cells sorted from blood. Specified subset: CD45RA+ positively selected. Every receptor here comes from a man aged 25 to 40 in good health.

DNA of the CDR3: TGTGCCATCAGCGGGAGCGGGAGCTCCTACGAGCAGTACTTC. It codes for CAISGSGSSYEQYF. The J gene is TRBJ2-7, the V gene TRBV10-3, with TRBD2 identical over 8 bases. Germline CDR1 reads ENHRY; CDR2 reads SYGVKD. The CDR3 contains 14 residues. The V and J ends lost 6 bases and 0 bases, in that order; junction bases with no gene match: 4.

This rearrangement joins TRBV5-6 to TRBJ2-5; 7 nucleotides line up with TRBD2. The germline V gene has CDR1 SGHDT and CDR2 YYEEEE. The CDR3 contains 15 residues. J was trimmed by 2 bases and V by 6 bases; bases with no gene match: 10. The CDR3 loop reads CASTGGSGLQETQYF. The CDR3 bases are TGTGCCAGCACGGGAGGTAGCGGGTTACAAGAGACCCAGTACTTC.

J is TRBJ2-7 and V is TRBV18, with D hard to call. Germline values: CDR1 KGHSH, CDR2 LQKENI. The V and J ends lost 3 bases and 1 base respectively, with 10 bases between them. The CDR3 covers 14 residues. Written as DNA, the CDR3 is TGTGCCAGCTCACCGCGCCCCAGTTCCTACGAGCAGTACTTC. This translates into CASSPRPSSYEQYF. Supplemented by reference TRBV18 and TRBJ2-7, the full variable domain reads NAGVMQNPRHLVRRRGQEARLRCSPMKGHSHVYWYRQLPEEGLKFMVYLQKENIIDESGMPKERFSAEFPKEGPSILRIQQVVRGDSAAYFCASSPRPSSYEQYFGPGTRLTVT.

The V and J genes are TRBV15 and TRBJ1-2; D is unclear. The CDR3 runs to 13 residues. Per germline, CDR1 LNHNV and CDR2 YYDKDF (reference sequence). Trimming took off 4 bases at V and 5 bases at J, with 11 bases between the two ends. The CDR3 here is CATSTGPSYGYTF. Here the CDR3 DNA reads TGTGCCACCAGCACAGGCCCTTCTTATGGCTACACCTTC.

The chain joins TRBV18 to TRBJ1-5, with 10 bases identical to TRBD1. CDR1 is KGHSH, CDR2 LQKENI, per germline. There are 16 residues in the CDR3. J was trimmed by 2 bases and V by 3 bases; bases with no gene match: 4. This chain's CDR3 is CASSPGTGEGNQPQHF. The CDR3 DNA is TGTGCCAGCTCACCCGGGACAGGGGAAGGCAATCAGCCCCAGCATTTT.

The rearrangement links TRBV9 to TRBJ2-1; 10 bases are shared with TRBD2. Germline values: CDR1 SGDLS, CDR2 YYNGEE. The CDR3 sequence is 15 residues long. The V segment lost 4 bases and the J segment 6 bases; nucleotides outside the gene matches: 7. The CDR3 reads CASSLLAGVVNEQFF. DNA of the CDR3: TGTGCCAGCAGCCTTCTAGCGGGGGTTGTCAATGAGCAGTTCTTC.

The V gene is TRBV14, the J gene TRBJ2-7, with D tentatively TRBD1 or TRBD2 (5 bases each). The germline CDR1 and CDR2 sequences are SGHDN and FVKESK. CDR3 size: 15 residues. Between the trimmed V and J ends, which lost 2 bases and 4 bases, there was a span of 15 bases. The CDR3 reads CASSQLDRGRYEQYF. In nucleotides, the CDR3 is TGTGCCAGCAGCCAATTGGACCGGGGACGGTACGAGCAGTACTTC.

V gene TRBV5-5 combines with J gene TRBJ1-5; 7 nucleotides match TRBD1. The V segment lost 0 bases and the J segment 5 bases; nucleotides outside the gene matches: 5. The V gene's germline CDR1 is SGHKS and CDR2 YYEKEE (reference sequence). The length of the CDR3 is 15 residues. CDR3 amino acids: CASSLAVGQHQPQHF. In DNA form, the CDR3 reads TGTGCCAGCAGCTTGGCCGTGGGACAGCATCAGCCCCAGCATTTT.

The gene calls are TRBV7-2 and TRBJ2-5; TRBD1 or TRBD2 may be the D gene (5 bases each). The germline CDR1 and CDR2 sequences are SGHTA and FQGNSA. This CDR3 comprises 15 residues. V gave up 5 bases and J gave up 7 bases, with 20 bases separating them. CDR3 sequence: CASSVEGTPSRTQYF. The CDR3 DNA reads TGTGCCAGCAGCGTCGAAGGGACCCCTAGTAGGACCCAGTACTTC.

A remark on this clone: Other nucleotide sequences from this sample produce the same CDR3. J is TRBJ1-5 and V is TRBV6-5; D call uncertain. Trimming stripped 0 bases from V and 4 bases from J, with 4 bases between. The CDR3 totals 13 residues. In germline, CDR1 is MNHEY, CDR2 SVGAGI. In DNA, the CDR3 is TGTGCCAGCAGTTACTCGAGAAATCAGCCCCAGCATTTT. This translates into CASSYSRNQPQHF.

The V and J genes are TRBV28 and TRBJ2-6; D unclear. Per germline, CDR1 MDHEN and CDR2 SYDVKM. V lost 5 bases and J 4 bases, leaving 21 bases between the germline ends. There are 18 residues in the CDR3. CDR3 residues: CASSRASPGRFGANVLTF. Here the CDR3 DNA reads TGTGCCAGCAGTCGGGCGAGCCCTGGCAGGTTCGGGGCCAACGTCCTGACTTTC. Drawing the rest from reference TRBV28 and TRBJ2-6, the complete variable domain is DVKVTQSSRYLVKRTGEKVFLECVQDMDHENMFWYRQDPGLGLRLIYFSYDVKMKEKGDIPEGYSVSREKKERFSLILESASTNQTSMYLCASSRASPGRFGANVLTFGAGSRLTVL.

This chain connects TRBV6-1 to TRBJ1-3, with a tentative D call TRBD1 (5 bases). V lost 5 bases to trimming and J lost 0 bases, with 8 bases between them. CDR3 length: 14 amino acids. From germline, CDR1 is MNHNS and CDR2 SASEGT. As DNA, the CDR3 is TGTGCCAGCAGTATCGGGGCCTCTGGAAACACCATATATTTT. It translates to CASSIGASGNTIYF.

This chain links TRBV19 with TRBJ1-2, with D perhaps TRBD1 (5 bases). There are 15 residues in the CDR3. V lost 3 bases, J lost 2 bases, and 13 bases lay in between. Germline assignment: CDR1 LNHDA and CDR2 SQIVND (reference sequence). The CDR3 region has the DNA TGTGCCAGTAGTATCACCGGGACGGCGAACTATGGCTACACCTTC. Translation: CASSITGTANYGYTF.

The chain couples TRBV5-1 to TRBJ2-7; 8 bases agree with TRBD1. CDR1 and CDR2 (germline): SGHRS, YFSETQ. The CDR3 totals 14 residues. V shed 3 bases and J 2 bases; nucleotides not matched to a gene: 4. CDR3: CASSSVGQAYEQYF. The CDR3 DNA follows: TGCGCCAGCAGCTCGGTGGGACAGGCCTACGAGCAGTACTTC.

In DNA form, the CDR3 reads TGTGCCAGCCAAGGGGCCAGCGGGGGACATTACAATGAGCAGTTCTTC. As protein: CASQGASGGHYNEQFF. The chain carries TRBV7-9 and TRBJ2-1; 8 nucleotides match TRBD2. Trimming removed 8 bases from V and 4 bases from J; junction bases left unmatched: 13. The CDR3 runs 16 residues. Germline V CDR1 and CDR2: SEHNR, FQNEAQ (reference sequence).

V is TRBV7-2 and J is TRBJ2-7; TRBD2 aligns across 10 bases. The V and J ends lost 1 base and 4 bases, in that order; junction bases with no gene match: 10. CDR1 SGHTA and CDR2 FQGNSA come from the germline V gene. The CDR3 spans 17 residues. The CDR3 protein is CASSLGSSGGGVYEQYF. In nucleotides, the CDR3 is TGTGCCAGCAGCTTAGGGTCTAGCGGGGGAGGGGTGTACGAGCAGTACTTC.

The CDR3 protein is CASSLTGNRYEQYF. In nucleotides, the CDR3 is TGTGCCAGCAGTTTGACAGGGAACAGGTACGAGCAGTACTTC. This chain uses TRBV27 with TRBJ2-7; 7 bases line up with TRBD1. This CDR3 spans 14 amino acids. The germline gives CDR1 MNHEY, CDR2 SMNVEV (reference sequence). V was pared by 3 bases and J by 4 bases, with 6 bases of the junction left unmatched.

This clone showed up just once. This rearrangement joins TRBV5-1 to TRBJ2-5, with D possibly being TRBD1 (5 bases). The germline CDR1 and CDR2 sequences are SGHRS and YFSETQ. The CDR3 loop spans 15 amino acids. Between the trimmed V and J ends, which lost 3 bases and 1 base, there was a span of 13 bases. DNA of the CDR3: TGCGCCAGCAGCTCCGTCGACAGTCTCCAAGAGACCCAGTACTTC. Translating it yields CASSSVDSLQETQYF.

The chain carries TRBV5-5 and TRBJ2-7, with 8 bases lining up with TRBD1. The V segment lost 6 bases and the J segment 3 bases; nucleotides outside the gene matches: 2. This CDR3 region has 12 residues. Germline-derived CDR1 and CDR2 are SGHKS and YYEKEE (reference sequence). The CDR3 loop reads CASIQGVYEQYF. The CDR3 nucleotides read TGTGCCAGCATACAGGGGGTCTACGAGCAGTACTTC.

The chain joins TRBV29-1 to TRBJ1-4, with 7 bases aligning to TRBD1. Per germline, CDR1 SQVTM and CDR2 ANQGSEA. This CDR3 has 13 residues. J lost 7 bases, V lost 7 bases, and 9 bases had no gene match. Written as DNA, the CDR3 is TGCAGCGCACGACAGGGTTTTGGTGAAAAACTGTTTTTT. This encodes CSARQGFGEKLFF.

Comment on this clone: The same CDR3 also results from other DNA sequences found in this sample. The J gene is TRBJ1-1, the V gene TRBV5-1, with 7 bases that match TRBD1. The J segment lost 0 bases and the V segment lost 4 bases, leaving 3 bases of the junction unmatched. The germline V gene has CDR1 SGHRS and CDR2 YFSETQ. The CDR3 covers 14 residues. The CDR3 protein is CASSPGGVNTEAFF. In DNA form, the CDR3 reads TGCGCCAGCAGCCCAGGGGGTGTGAACACTGAAGCTTTCTTT.

The chain uses TRBV6-7 and TRBJ2-2; no clear D gene. TRBV6-7 falls under the ORF class, with uncertain function. There are 14 residues in the CDR3. The V end lost 11 bases, the J end lost 0 bases, and 13 bases lay between the germline ends. CDR3: CASSPASNTGELFF. The CDR3 DNA reads TGTGCCTCCAGCCCAGCTTCGAACACCGGGGAGCTGTTTTTT.

The sample holds one count of this clone. The chain couples TRBV12-5 to TRBJ2-1; 12 bases fit TRBD2. The CDR3 spans 18 residues. The V and J ends lost 7 bases and 9 bases, in that order; junction bases with no gene match: 19. CDR1 and CDR2 (germline): LGHNT, FRNRAP. The CDR3 DNA follows: TGTGCTAGTGCCCGCCCAAAATCCCTAGCGGGAGGGCCTCGTGAGCAGTTCTTC. Translation: CASARPKSLAGGPREQFF.

The rearrangement uses TRBV9 and TRBJ2-7; 12 nucleotides agree with TRBD2. The V gene's germline CDR1 is SGDLS and CDR2 YYNGEE. The CDR3 is made up of 18 amino acids. Germline trimming cut 2 bases from V and 2 bases from J; bases unmatched to any gene: 11. CDR3 region: CASSVLPSGRAGPYEQYF. The CDR3 bases are TGTGCCAGCAGCGTTCTCCCTAGCGGGAGGGCTGGACCCTACGAGCAGTACTTC. Supplemented by reference TRBV9 and TRBJ2-7, the full variable domain reads DSGVTQTPKHLITATGQRVTLRCSPRSGDLSVYWYQQSLDQGLQFLIQYYNGEERAKGNILERFSAQQFPDLHSELNLSSLELGDSALYFCASSVLPSGRAGPYEQYFGPGTRLTVT.

This sequence joins TRBV5-5 and TRBJ1-1, with unresolved D. This CDR3 contains 11 residues. With 3 bases removed from V and 6 bases from J, the gap between germline ends came to 6 bases. Germline values: CDR1 SGHKS, CDR2 YYEKEE (reference sequence). Here the CDR3 reads CASSSYAEAFF. CDR3 bases: TGTGCCAGCAGCTCCTACGCTGAAGCTTTCTTT.

This clone has just one count. This rearrangement joins TRBV15 to TRBJ2-5, with 8 bases that match TRBD2. Germline CDR1 reads LNHNV; CDR2 reads YYDKDF (reference sequence). Unmatched junction bases numbered 13, after V lost 4 bases and J lost 9 bases. The CDR3 length is 15 residues. CDR3 bases: TGTGCCACCAGCATCGGGACTAGTGAGTTATACGCCCAGTACTTC. Its translation: CATSIGTSELYAQYF.

The chain joins TRBV5-1 to TRBJ2-7; tentative D call: TRBD2 (6 bases). The germline V gene encodes CDR1 SGHRS and CDR2 YFSETQ. V lost 0 bases to trimming and J lost 2 bases, with 18 bases between them. This CDR3 spans 17 amino acids. The CDR3 is CASSLGEAGVAPYEQYF. The CDR3 DNA follows: TGCGCCAGCAGCTTGGGCGAAGCGGGTGTCGCCCCCTACGAGCAGTACTTC.

The chain is built from TRBV6-1 and TRBJ2-3; D is perhaps TRBD2 (5 bases). The germline V gene encodes CDR1 MNHNS and CDR2 SASEGT. The CDR3 runs 14 residues. Trimming shortened V by 6 bases and J by 6 bases, and 16 bases separated the two germline ends. The CDR3 reads CASSEGLIGDTQYF. The CDR3 region has the DNA TGTGCCAGCAGCGAGGGCCTTATTGGGGATACGCAGTATTTT.

Turning to this clone: The sample holds other DNA sequences that translate to the same CDR3. The chain couples TRBV11-3 to TRBJ2-1, with D tentatively TRBD1 (6 bases). CDR1 is SGHNT, CDR2 YENEEA, per germline. Trimming pared 4 bases from V and 0 bases from J, leaving 10 bases between. This CDR3 contains 15 residues. The CDR3 region is CASSSDRSSYNEQFF. In nucleotides, the CDR3 is TGTGCCAGCAGCTCGGACAGAAGCTCCTACAATGAGCAGTTCTTC. Based on the CDR3 plus reference TRBV11-3 and TRBJ2-1, the full variable domain is EAGVVQSPRYKIIEKKQPVAFWCNPISGHNTLYWYLQNLGQGPELLIRYENEEAVDDSQLPKDRFSAERLKGVDSTLKIQPAELGDSAVYLCASSSDRSSYNEQFFGPGTRLTVL.

As concerns this clone: Other DNA sequences in the sample encode the same CDR3. The J gene is TRBJ1-1, the V gene TRBV28, with D possibly TRBD1 on 5 matching bases. This CDR3 is 15 amino acids long. With 5 bases removed from V and 2 bases from J, the gap between germline ends came to 15 bases. The germline V gene encodes CDR1 MDHEN and CDR2 SYDVKM. The CDR3 protein is CASSPSGPINTEAFF. DNA of the CDR3: TGTGCCAGCAGTCCCTCGGGGCCGATAAACACTGAAGCTTTCTTT. Full variable domain (remainder filled in from reference TRBV28 and TRBJ1-1): DVKVTQSSRYLVKRTGEKVFLECVQDMDHENMFWYRQDPGLGLRLIYFSYDVKMKEKGDIPEGYSVSREKKERFSLILESASTNQTSMYLCASSPSGPINTEAFFGQGTRLTVV.

CDR3 region: CASSLGLASRTDTQYF. DNA of the CDR3: TGCGCCAGCAGCTTGGGACTAGCGTCTCGCACAGATACGCAGTATTTT. The chain couples TRBV5-1 to TRBJ2-3; 8 positions agree with TRBD2. The CDR3 loop spans 16 amino acids. J lost 1 base, V lost 0 bases, and 4 bases had no gene match. CDR1 and CDR2 from the germline V gene are SGHRS and YFSETQ.

This clone was seen only once. This chain connects TRBV28 to TRBJ2-4, with a tentative D call TRBD1 (6 bases). Germline V lookup: CDR1 MDHEN, CDR2 SYDVKM. V was trimmed by 2 bases and J by 11 bases, leaving 10 bases between them. The CDR3 totals 12 residues. The CDR3 nucleotides are TGTGCCAGCAGTTTAAACAGGGTCGTTCAGTACTTC. It specifies CASSLNRVVQYF.